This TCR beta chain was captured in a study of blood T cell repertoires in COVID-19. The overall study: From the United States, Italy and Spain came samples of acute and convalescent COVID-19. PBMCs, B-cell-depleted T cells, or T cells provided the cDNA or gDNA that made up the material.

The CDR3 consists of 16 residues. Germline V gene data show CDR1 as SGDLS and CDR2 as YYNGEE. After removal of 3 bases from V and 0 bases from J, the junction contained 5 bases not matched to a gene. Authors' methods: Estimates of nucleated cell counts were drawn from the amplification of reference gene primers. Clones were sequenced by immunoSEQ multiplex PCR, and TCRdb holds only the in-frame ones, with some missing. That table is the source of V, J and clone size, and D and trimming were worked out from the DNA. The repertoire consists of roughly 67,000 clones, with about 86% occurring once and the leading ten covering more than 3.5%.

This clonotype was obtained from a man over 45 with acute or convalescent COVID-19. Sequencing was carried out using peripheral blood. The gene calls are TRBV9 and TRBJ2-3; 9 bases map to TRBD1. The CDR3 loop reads CASSGPTGGSTDTQYF. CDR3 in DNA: TGTGCCAGCAGCGGACCGACAGGGGGAAGCACAGATACGCAGTATTTT. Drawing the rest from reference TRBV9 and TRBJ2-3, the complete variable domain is DSGVTQTPKHLITATGQRVTLRCSPRSGDLSVYWYQQSLDQGLQFLIQYYNGEERAKGNILERFSAQQFPDLHSELNLSSLELGDSALYFCASSGPTGGSTDTQYFGPGTRLTVL.